This T cell receptor (beta chain) appears in the sequencing data of a study of human T cells and chemical hapten exposure (dated by TCRdb to about 2021). A note on the overall study: For sensitization, 2% DPC in acetone was applied to an approximately 2 cm by approximately 2 cm area of upper inner arm skin. Throughout the approximately 22-week study period, patients were also given weekly therapeutic DPC doses on the scalp. Patch tests used Finn chambers with 0.01% DPC on the upper back, scored after 6 days by International Contact Dermatitis Research Group standards. Alopecia areata with under or over 50% scalp involvement, alopecia totalis and alopecia universalis were represented in the patient cohort, which was mostly female. The libraries were sequenced as a pool, and the TCR yield per sample differed mostly because of small variations in library volumes within the pool. The study tracked peripheral blood TCR repertoire changes in vivo during primary and secondary sensitization to the hapten diphenylcyclopropenone (DPC) in alopecia patients. Blood samples were taken from patients before sensitization (week 0) and at 2, 6 and about 24 weeks after DPC sensitization. Blood for TCR sequencing was provided by twenty-nine alopecia patients at one to four time points (pre-sensitization, 2, 6 and 24 weeks).

Library generation was performed with RACE. TCRdb shows the sequencer as NextSeq 500. Library preparation attached unique molecular identifiers to individual cDNA molecules for quantitative, reproducible TCR counting. From each blood RNA sample, both TCR alpha and TCR beta chains were sequenced. Under the source paper's analysis protocol: A median of about 89,000 TCRs per sample was observed, with a range of about 23,224 to 690,600. V, J and CDR3 annotation of the TCR reads was carried out using the Decombinator software suite. For PS versus PT1 abundance plots, all samples were subsampled to the same number of TCRs (28,000). Expanded TCRs were defined as absent before sensitization and observed at least eight times at the 2-week time point. TCRdb redid the processing of the public reads, applying fastp at Q25 and MiXCR, and retained in-frame beta chains. When rows share a CDR3 protein, they turn into one entry using the most common DNA and genes. It is TCRdb's table, rather than the study itself, that gives the V and J calls and clone size. Present in this sample are some 52,000 distinct CDR3 sequences, 8% to 10% of which were seen just once. The ten largest clones take up roughly 17% of the sample.

Sample time point, as interpreted from the label and publication: patch test 3, about 24 weeks after DPC sensitization. Taken with the paper, the label for treatment or condition translates to: therapeutic diphenylcyclopropenone sensitization with weekly scalp DPC. Blood at each patch-test visit was drawn before the patch test was applied. Patients were eligible if aged 18 to 70, diagnosed with alopecia and judged suitable for DPC therapy, and pregnant patients were excluded. Total RNA was extracted from unfractionated whole blood collected in Tempus Blood RNA tubes. Broad study findings and their caveats: Patch test score was positively correlated with the number of PT1 expanded TCRs, with significance at thresholds 8, 16 and 32 but not at 4. Repeated subsampling changed both the strength of the expansion versus patch-test correlation and the threshold at which that correlation became significant. Expanded TCRs formed significantly more large CDR3 similarity clusters than pre-sensitization or healthy control sets, consistent with antigen-driven responses. Alopecia, a presumed autoimmune disease, was present in all patients, so the immune response of the patients might differ from that of healthy individuals. The number of TCRs above 1 in 1000 frequency did not change with DPC sensitization; there was no evidence of global repertoire structure alterations.

This clonotype was counted once. No cognate antigen has been identified for it. A much larger clonotype is one base distant, so this may be a read error. This receptor was obtained from a woman in her thirties or forties with alopecia areata. Some clones in this sample may be carry-over from other donors' samples. The sample consisted of whole blood, taken in connection with sensitization to the hapten diphenylcyclopropenone (DPC).

CDR3 protein: CTSSQAPVYRQETQYF. The DNA sequence reads TGTACCAGCAGCCAGGCGCCAGTCTACAGGCAAGAGACCCAGTACTTC. This receptor chain uses TRBV7-9 and TRBJ2-5, and possibly TRBD1, on 5 matching bases. Sequences SEHNR (CDR1) and FQNEAQ (CDR2) are obtained from the germline V gene (reference sequence). The CDR3 starts with the cysteine, ends with the phenylalanine, and has 16 residues. The read is trimmed to its CDR3 DNA, 48 bases read in frame from base 1. Joined to the reference TRBV7-9 and TRBJ2-5 proteins, this CDR3 gives the full variable domain: DTGVSQNPRHKITKRGQNVTFRCDPISEHNRLYWYRQTLGQGPEFLTYFQNEAQLEKSRLLSDRFSAERPKGSFSTLEIQRTEQGDSAMYLCTSSQAPVYRQETQYFGPGTRLLVL.